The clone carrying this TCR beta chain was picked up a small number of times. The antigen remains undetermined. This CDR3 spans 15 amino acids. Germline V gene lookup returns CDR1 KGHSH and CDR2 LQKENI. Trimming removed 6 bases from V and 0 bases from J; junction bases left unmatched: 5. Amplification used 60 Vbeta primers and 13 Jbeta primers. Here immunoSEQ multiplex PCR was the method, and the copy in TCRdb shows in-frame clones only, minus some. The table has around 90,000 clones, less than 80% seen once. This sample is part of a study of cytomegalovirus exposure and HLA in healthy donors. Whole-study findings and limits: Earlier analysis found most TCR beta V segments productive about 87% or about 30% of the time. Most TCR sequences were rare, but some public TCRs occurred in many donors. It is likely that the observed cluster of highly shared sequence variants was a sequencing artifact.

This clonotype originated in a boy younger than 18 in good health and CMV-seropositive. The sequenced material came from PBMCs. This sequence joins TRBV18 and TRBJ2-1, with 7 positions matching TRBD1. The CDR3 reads CASSRAGGSYNEQFF. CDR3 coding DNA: TGTGCCAGCTCCCGAGCAGGGGGCTCCTACAATGAGCAGTTCTTC.